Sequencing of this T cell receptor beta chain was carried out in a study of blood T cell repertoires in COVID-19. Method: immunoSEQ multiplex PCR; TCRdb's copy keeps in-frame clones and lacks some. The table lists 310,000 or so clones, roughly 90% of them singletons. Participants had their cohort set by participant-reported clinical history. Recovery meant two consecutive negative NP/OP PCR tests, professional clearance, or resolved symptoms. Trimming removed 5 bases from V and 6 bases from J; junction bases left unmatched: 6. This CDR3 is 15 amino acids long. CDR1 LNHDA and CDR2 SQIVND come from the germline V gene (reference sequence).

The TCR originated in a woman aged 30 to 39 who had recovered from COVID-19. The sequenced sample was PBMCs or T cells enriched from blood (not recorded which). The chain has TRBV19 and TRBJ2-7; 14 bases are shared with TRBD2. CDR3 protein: CASSSPGLAGVEQYF. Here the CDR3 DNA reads TGTGCCAGTAGTTCTCCGGGACTAGCGGGAGTCGAGCAGTACTTC.